These 18 T cell receptor beta chains were sequenced from one sample in a study of blood T cell repertoires in COVID-19. The table came from immunoSEQ multiplex PCR; TCRdb's copy has only in-frame clones and leaves some out. The sample carries tens of thousands of clones, 77% recorded once. The source material was peripheral blood. All receptors derive from a man aged 65-85 years with active or convalescent COVID-19.

The V gene is TRBV30, the J gene TRBJ1-6; TRBD1 might be the D (6 bases). CDR1 GTSNPN and CDR2 SVGIG come from the germline V gene (reference sequence). V dropped 5 bases and J dropped 0 bases, with 17 bases sitting between them. The CDR3 is 17 residues long. The CDR3 here is CAWDDLTGSSYNSPLHF. The CDR3 DNA follows: TGTGCCTGGGACGATCTTACAGGGAGCTCCTATAATTCACCCCTCCACTTT.

A note on this clone: An end of the junction does not agree with germline; a read error may underlie this. The chain recombines TRBV3-1 (or the pseudogene TRBV3-2) with TRBJ1-4; D might be TRBD1 (5 bases). Germline V gene sequence: CDR1 LGHDT, CDR2 YNNKEL (reference sequence). The CDR3 spans 11 residues. CDR3 nucleotides: TGTGCCAGCAGCGATCGGAGGGGTATGGTTTTT. Its protein is CASSDRRGMVF.

This sequence joins TRBV6-1 and TRBJ2-1, with 9 bases that match TRBD2. Germline V CDR1 and CDR2: MNHNS, SASEGT. V dropped 4 bases and J dropped 8; count of bases not matched to a gene: 12. The CDR3 consists of 16 residues. CDR3 loop: CASSARRGGEMDEQFF. DNA for the CDR3: TGTGCCAGCAGTGCCCGACGCGGGGGGGAGATGGATGAGCAGTTCTTC.

This clone showed up just a few times. The chain recombines TRBV6-2 or TRBV6-3 with TRBJ1-1, with D hard to call. With 5 bases removed from V and 8 bases from J, the gap between germline ends came to 9 bases. This CDR3 is built from 11 residues. The germline V gene encodes CDR1 MNHEY and CDR2 SVGEGT. The CDR3 loop is CASSRRLEAFF. CDR3 DNA: TGTGCCAGCAGTCGTCGACTGGAAGCTTTCTTT.

The V gene is TRBV6-5, the J gene TRBJ1-2; 8 bases align to TRBD1. The length of the CDR3 is 14 residues. Per the germline V gene, CDR1 is MNHEY and CDR2 is SVGAGI. With 6 bases clipped from V and 4 bases from J, the junction kept 7 bases outside the gene matches. The CDR3, as DNA: TGTGCCAGCAGCGAGGACAGGGTGACCTATGGCTACACCTTC. Amino acid sequence: CASSEDRVTYGYTF.

The chain couples TRBV4-3 to TRBJ1-1; 11 bases fit TRBD1. CDR1 is LGHNA and CDR2 is YSLEER in the germline V gene. This CDR3 has 16 residues. Trimming removed 4 bases from V and 1 base from J; junction bases left unmatched: 5. CDR3 DNA sequence: TGCGCCAGCAGCCCAGGGACAGGGGGTAGGAACACTGAAGCTTTCTTT. It specifies CASSPGTGGRNTEAFF.

The rearrangement uses TRBV25-1 and TRBJ1-4, with 7 bases that match TRBD1. The CDR3 runs 14 residues. The V gene's germline CDR1 is MGHDK and CDR2 SYGVNS. V was pared by 6 bases and J by 8 bases, with 9 bases of the junction left unmatched. CDR3 region: CASRATGVHEKLFF. The CDR3 DNA is TGTGCCAGCAGGGCCACAGGGGTTCACGAAAAACTGTTTTTT.

This clone was found a few times. The chain combines TRBV7-6 with TRBJ1-2; 7 bases map to TRBD1. Germline V CDR1 and CDR2: SGHVS, FNYEAQ. This CDR3 is built from 16 residues. V lost 2 bases to trimming and J lost 2 bases; unmatched junction nucleotides: 8. The CDR3 DNA sequence: TGTGCCAGCAGCTTACACGACAGGGTGGGCAACTATGGCTACACCTTC. Protein: CASSLHDRVGNYGYTF.

The rearrangement uses TRBV5-1 and TRBJ2-2; D remains ambiguous. The germline V gene has CDR1 SGHRS and CDR2 YFSETQ. V lost 1 base to trimming and J lost 0 bases, with 7 bases between them. This CDR3 region has 15 residues. Here the CDR3 reads CASSLFRPNTGELFF. The CDR3 DNA follows: TGCGCCAGCAGCTTGTTCAGGCCGAACACCGGGGAGCTGTTTTTT.

The gene calls are TRBV30 and TRBJ2-2; possibly TRBD2 for D (6 bases). This CDR3 comprises 11 residues. Germline V gene lookup returns CDR1 GTSNPN and CDR2 SVGIG (reference sequence). Trimming pared 8 bases from V and 5 bases from J, leaving 9 bases between. This CDR3 reads CAVLATGELFF. The DNA of the CDR3 is TGTGCCGTCCTAGCGACCGGGGAGCTGTTTTTT. Complete variable domain (other parts from reference TRBV30 and TRBJ2-2): SQTIHQWPATLVQPVGSPLSLECTVEGTSNPNLYWYRQAAGRGLQLLFYSVGIGQISSEVPQNLSASRPQDRQFILSSKKLLLSDSGFYLCAVLATGELFFGEGSRLTVL.

J is TRBJ1-5 and V is TRBV28; no firm D call. V lost 2 bases, J lost 0 bases, and 17 bases lay in between. This CDR3 comprises 18 residues. The germline gives CDR1 MDHEN, CDR2 SYDVKM. The DNA of the CDR3 is TGTGCCAGCAGTTTAGCAGCTTTGGGCTCTTATAGCAATCAGCCCCAGCATTTT. This sequence encodes CASSLAALGSYSNQPQHF.

This chain connects TRBV6-6 to TRBJ1-4; weak D call: TRBD1 (5 bases). This CDR3 is built from 14 residues. The V gene lost 8 bases and the J gene lost 8 bases, with 18 bases spanning the gap. CDR1 and CDR2 (germline): MNHNY, SVGAGI (reference sequence). CDR3 amino acids: CASSNGGSREKLFF. The CDR3 DNA follows: TGTGCCAGCTCTAACGGGGGGTCAAGAGAAAAACTGTTTTTT.

The chain uses TRBV9 and TRBJ1-1; D might be TRBD1 (6 bases). Germline assignment: CDR1 SGDLS and CDR2 YYNGEE. Trimming took 3 bases from V and 4 from J, leaving 16 bases between them. This CDR3 region has 15 residues. In nucleotides, the CDR3 is TGTGCCAGCAGCGGTAGGGACACTGGAGTCACTGAAGCTTTCTTT. It yields the protein CASSGRDTGVTEAFF.

This clone was detected only a few times. This rearrangement joins TRBV18 to TRBJ1-2; the D gene is possibly TRBD1 (5 bases). This CDR3 contains 15 residues. V lost 2 bases to trimming and J lost 3 bases, with 13 bases between them. Germline V lookup: CDR1 KGHSH, CDR2 LQKENI. The CDR3 reads CASSPVPGQDYGYTF. The CDR3 DNA reads as TGTGCCAGCTCACCAGTACCAGGGCAGGACTATGGCTACACCTTC.

This chain links TRBV24-1 with TRBJ1-2, with 10 bases aligning to TRBD1. This CDR3 is built from 15 residues. Germline-derived CDR1 and CDR2 are KGHDR and SFDVKD. Losses at the gene ends were 3 bases for V and 4 bases for J; bases not matched to a gene: 4. The CDR3 loop is CATSDSRTGGYGYTF. In DNA, the CDR3 is TGTGCCACCAGTGATAGCAGGACAGGGGGCTATGGCTACACCTTC.

This chain joins TRBV28 and TRBJ1-3; weak D call: TRBD1 (5 bases). V was shortened by 5 bases and J by 2 bases, with 10 bases between the two germline ends. The V gene's germline CDR1 is MDHEN and CDR2 SYDVKM. The CDR3 totals 14 residues. CDR3 nucleotide sequence: TGTGCCAGCAGTCCAGGGCACCCTGGAAACACCATATATTTT. Translating gives CASSPGHPGNTIYF.

Here the CDR3 reads CASSRSGDTQYF. The CDR3 DNA reads TGTGCCAGCAGCCGTAGCGGTGATACGCAGTATTTT. J is TRBJ2-3 and V is TRBV3-1 (or the pseudogene TRBV3-2); the D gene is possibly TRBD2 (6 bases). The CDR3 is 12 residues long. The V gene lost 4 bases and the J gene lost 6 bases, with 8 bases spanning the gap. The germline V gene encodes CDR1 LGHDT and CDR2 YNNKEL (reference sequence).

The chain uses TRBV11-3 and TRBJ2-7; D not resolved. CDR3 size: 14 residues. V dropped 5 bases and J dropped 2 bases, with 13 bases sitting between them. The germline V gene has CDR1 SGHNT and CDR2 YENEEA. The CDR3: CASSPDPGTYEQYF. In DNA, the CDR3 is TGTGCCAGCAGCCCAGACCCAGGAACCTACGAGCAGTACTTC.